Below, 4 T cell receptor beta chains from the same sample are listed, as sequenced in a study of blood T cell repertoires in COVID-19. Measured with immunoSEQ multiplex PCR; TCRdb has only the in-frame clones, and not every one. The sample shows about 98,000 clones, approximately 82% of them seen only once. Sequenced material: peripheral blood. The receptors were sampled from a man in his 60s with acute or convalescent COVID-19.

This sequence joins TRBV7-9 and TRBJ2-1; no reliable D call. The CDR3 contains 15 residues. V was clipped by 2 bases and J by 6 bases, with 14 bases between them. Germline CDR1 and CDR2: SEHNR and FQNEAQ (reference sequence). CDR3 DNA: TGTGCCAGCAGCTTAAATGGGTTAGCCGCCAATGAGCAGTTCTTC. It is translated as CASSLNGLAANEQFF.

The chain is built from TRBV7-2 and TRBJ2-2; TRBD2 matches at 13 bases. The CDR3 contains 16 residues. V shed 5 bases and J 4 bases; nucleotides not matched to a gene: 4. The V gene's germline CDR1 is SGHTA and CDR2 FQGNSA. The CDR3 spells CASSPRLAGGTGELFF. CDR3 nucleotides: TGTGCCAGCAGCCCCCGACTAGCGGGGGGCACCGGGGAGCTGTTTTTT.

This sequence joins TRBV6-6 and TRBJ1-2; possibly TRBD1 for D (6 bases). CDR1 is MNHNY, CDR2 SVGAGI, per germline (reference sequence). The length of the CDR3 is 15 residues. V was cut by 0 bases and J by 6 bases, with 14 bases left in between. CDR3 sequence reads: CASSYSETGGHGYTF. The CDR3 nucleotides read TGTGCCAGCAGTTACTCGGAGACAGGCGGACATGGCTACACCTTC.

This clone was counted a few times. The chain is built from TRBV7-9 and TRBJ2-7; tentatively, D is TRBD1 (8 bases). Trimming shortened V by 3 bases and J by 3 bases, and 18 bases separated the two germline ends. The CDR3 runs to 16 residues. Germline loops: CDR1 SEHNR, CDR2 FQNEAQ (reference sequence). The CDR3 reads CASSFHGEGQDYEQYV. The CDR3 DNA reads TGTGCCAGCAGCTTCCATGGGGAGGGACAGGACTACGAGCAGTACGTC.